These T cell receptor beta chains were read from a single sample in a study of beta chain features in type 1 diabetes. Sequencing was performed with immunoSEQ multiplex PCR; in TCRdb, only in-frame clones are kept and a portion is missing. The data show a few hundred thousand clones, with 25% to 30% seen just once and approximately 4% held by the top ten. Specimen: central memory CD4+ T cells from blood. The source is a man aged 25-45 years in good health. Each CDR3 is given with its conserved first and last residue. The D gene is left open where the match is weak. A row's size may be missing; if present it is once, few, many or a size class.

j_call | clone_size | d_call | v_call | cdr3_nt | cdr3_aa
TRBJ2-5 | NA | NA | TRBV4-2 | TGTGCCAGCAGCCAAGATTCCAGTCAAGAGACCCAGTACTTC | CASSQDSSQETQYF
TRBJ1-1 | NA | TRBD1 | TRBV18 | TGTGCCAGCTCACCAAATAACGACAGGGACTTACGGGCTTTCTTT | CASSPNNDRDLRAFF
TRBJ2-4 | NA | NA | TRBV29-1 | TGCAGCGTGAGTCAGACCTTAGCCAAAAACATTCAGTACTTC | CSVSQTLAKNIQYF
TRBJ2-6 | NA | NA | TRBV5-4 | TGTGCCAGCAGCTTAGGAGCCTCTGGGGCCAACGTCCTGACTTTC | CASSLGASGANVLTF
TRBJ2-3 | few | NA | TRBV9 | TGTGCCAGCAGCTTAGGCCTACCGAGCACAGATACGCAGTATTTT | CASSLGLPSTDTQYF
TRBJ2-3 | few | NA | TRBV27 | TGTGCCAGCAGCTCCCCGTCAGGGAAGAGCACAGATACGCAGTATTTT | CASSSPSGKSTDTQYF
TRBJ2-2 | few | TRBD1 | TRBV29-1 | TGCAGCGGCCGGACAGGGACCCGGAACACCGGGGAGCTGTTTTTT | CSGRTGTRNTGELFF
TRBJ2-7 | NA | NA | TRBV7-2 | TGTGCCAGCAGCTTAGATCATGCAGGGCACTACGAGCAGTACTTC | CASSLDHAGHYEQYF
TRBJ2-1 | NA | NA | TRBV7-8 | TGTGCCAGCAGCCCCCTCCAGGTCAATGAGCAGTTCTTC | CASSPLQVNEQFF
TRBJ2-1 | few | TRBD1 | TRBV27 | TGTGCCAGCAGTATACACGGACAGGGAGGAAGGAATGAGCAGTTCTTC | CASSIHGQGGRNEQFF
TRBJ2-3 | few | NA | TRBV19 | TGTGCCAGTAGTTTACAACCGGGACCTACGACCACAGATACGCAGTATTTT | CASSLQPGPTTTDTQYF
TRBJ2-7 | few | NA | TRBV18 | TGTGCCAGCTCACCACTGGCAGAGGAGGACGAGCAGTACTTC | CASSPLAEEDEQYF
TRBJ2-7 | NA | NA | TRBV15 | TGTGCCACCAGCAACATTCGATCACCTTCCTCCTACGAGCAGTACTTC | CATSNIRSPSSYEQYF
TRBJ2-7 | NA | TRBD1 | TRBV7-2 | TGTGCCAGCAGCTTCGGGGACAGGGTTCCCTCCTACGAGCAGTACTTC | CASSFGDRVPSYEQYF
TRBJ1-1 | few | NA | TRBV29-1 | TGCAGCGTTGCCCAGGTTGGCGTGGGGACTGAAGCTTTCTTT | CSVAQVGVGTEAFF
TRBJ2-7 | NA | NA | TRBV7-9 | TGTGCCAGCAGAAAAGGACAGTCGATCGAGCAGTACTTC | CASRKGQSIEQYF
TRBJ2-7 | NA | NA | TRBV27 | TGTGCCAGCAGCTCTGCCCAACGTACCTACGAGCAGTACTTC | CASSSAQRTYEQYF
TRBJ2-3 | NA | NA | TRBV5-1 | TGCGCCAGCAGCTTGGAGGGACCCCGCACAGATACGCAGTATTTT | CASSLEGPRTDTQYF
TRBJ1-1 | few | NA | TRBV27 | TGTGCCAGCAGTTTTAGTCACCTGGGGACTGAAGCTTTCTTT | CASSFSHLGTEAFF
TRBJ2-3 | many | TRBD2 | TRBV6-6 | TGTGCCAGCAGTCCTCGCAGAGCGGGGGTCACAGATACGCAGTATTTT | CASSPRRAGVTDTQYF
TRBJ2-3 | few | TRBD2 | TRBV4-3 | TGCGCCAGCAGCCAAGAAGGCCTAGTGGTAGCGGGGGGCCGAGATACGCAGTATTTT | CASSQEGLVVAGGRDTQYF
TRBJ2-1 | few | NA | TRBV15 | TGTGCCACCAGCAGAGATCAGGGAAACTACAATGAGCAGTTCTTC | CATSRDQGNYNEQFF
TRBJ1-6 | NA | NA | TRBV4-2 | TGTGCCAGCAGCCAAACATCCCAGGGGTATTCACCCCTCCACTTT | CASSQTSQGYSPLHF
TRBJ1-2 | few | NA | TRBV30 | TGTGCCTGGACGGGAGGGTTTAACTATGGCTACACCTTC | CAWTGGFNYGYTF
TRBJ2-7 | NA | TRBD1 | TRBV25-1 | TGTGCCAGCAGTCGGTCAGGGGGTTACGAGCAGTACTTC | CASSRSGGYEQYF
TRBJ2-7 | NA | TRBD1 | TRBV5-1 | TGCGCCAGCAGCTTGGAGTGGGGACAGCTCTACGAGCAGTACTTC | CASSLEWGQLYEQYF
TRBJ2-2 | many | NA | TRBV12-5 | TGTGCTAGTGGTTTGGTACTTGGGGACACCGGGGAGCTGTTTTTT | CASGLVLGDTGELFF
TRBJ2-1 | NA | TRBD2 | TRBV15 | TGTGCCACCCGAGTTGCCGGGACTAGCGTAAATGAGCAGTTCTTC | CATRVAGTSVNEQFF
TRBJ2-5 | NA | NA | TRBV12-5 | TGTGCTAGTGCCCACAGGGTAGAAGAGACCCAGTACTTC | CASAHRVEETQYF
TRBJ2-3 | NA | NA | TRBV4-2 | TGTGCCAGCAGCCAAGGCTATATTGGGGGGGGCACGGATACGCAGTATTTT | CASSQGYIGGGTDTQYF
TRBJ2-5 | few | NA | TRBV14 | TGTGCCAGCAGCCAAGATTCCCTCACGGTTGGGACCCAGTACTTC | CASSQDSLTVGTQYF
TRBJ1-5 | NA | NA | TRBV29-1 | TGCAGCGTTGGTTCGGGTACTAGCAATCAGCCCCAGCATTTT | CSVGSGTSNQPQHF
TRBJ2-3 | few | NA | TRBV6-5 | TGCGCCAGCAGTCTTGGGACAGATACGCAGTATTTT | CASSLGTDTQYF
TRBJ2-1 | NA | NA | TRBV12-5 | TGTGCTAGTGGTTCGAGTCTAGCGTTGGCCTACAATGAGCAGTTCTTC | CASGSSLALAYNEQFF
TRBJ2-7 | NA | NA | TRBV7-2 | TGTGCCAGCAGCTTACTTTCGGGCGGCGAGCAGTACTTC | CASSLLSGGEQYF
TRBJ2-7 | many | TRBD1 | TRBV18 | TGTGCCAGCTCACACGGGACAGTCGGTAGCTCCTACGAGCAGTACTTC | CASSHGTVGSSYEQYF
TRBJ2-1 | few | TRBD2 | TRBV5-1 | TGCGCCAGCAGCCCGAGCCCCCCTAGCGGGGGGACGTACCAGTTCTTC | CASSPSPPSGGTYQFF
TRBJ1-5 | few | NA | TRBV29-1 | TGCAGCGCCGGACAGCCCGATCAGCCCCAGCATTTT | CSAGQPDQPQHF
TRBJ1-2 | NA | TRBD1 | TRBV4-3 | TGCGCCAGCAGCCAAGACCCAGGGGGCGCCTATGGCTACACCTTC | CASSQDPGGAYGYTF
TRBJ1-2 | few | NA | TRBV5-5 | TGTGCCAGCAGCTTGGAAGGACTAAAGGATGGCTACACCTTC | CASSLEGLKDGYTF
TRBJ2-3 | few | NA | TRBV13 | TGTGCCAGCAGCTACAACCCGTCCGGGGGCACAGATACGCAGTATTTT | CASSYNPSGGTDTQYF
TRBJ2-3 | few | NA | TRBV7-2 | TGTGCCAGCAGCGACTTTAAGGATACGCAGTATTTT | CASSDFKDTQYF
TRBJ2-7 | NA | NA | TRBV27 | TGTGCCAGCAGTTTAGGCAGCGCCTACGAGCAGTACTTC | CASSLGSAYEQYF
TRBJ1-6 | NA | NA | TRBV10-2 | TGCGCCAGCGAACCGACAATGGGAGGAGGATCACCCCTCCACTTT | CASEPTMGGGSPLHF
TRBJ2-1 | NA | NA | TRBV18 | TGTGCCAGCTCACCTGTCCCCGGAGGCGGCAATGAGCAGTTCTTC | CASSPVPGGGNEQFF
TRBJ2-1 | few | NA | TRBV9 | TGTGCCAGCAGCCCAAACGCGCTGACTAGTGGCAATGAGCAGTTCTTC | CASSPNALTSGNEQFF
TRBJ2-3 | few | NA | TRBV4-2 | TGTGCCAGCAGCCAAGATACCAGGACAGATACGCAGTATTTT | CASSQDTRTDTQYF
TRBJ2-7 | few | NA | TRBV14 | TGTGCCAGCAGCCAAGTTGGCAGAACCTACGAGCAGTACTTC | CASSQVGRTYEQYF
TRBJ2-3 | NA | NA | TRBV30 | TGTGCCTGGACGATCGGGGCAGATACGCAGTATTTT | CAWTIGADTQYF
TRBJ2-7 | NA | NA | TRBV18 | TGTGCCAGCTCACCTCAAGGGTTCCCCTACGAGCAGTACTTC | CASSPQGFPYEQYF
TRBJ1-6 | many | NA | TRBV5-1 | TGCGCCAGCAGCTTGGAGTCCGGGATCGGTAATTCACCCCTCCACTTT | CASSLESGIGNSPLHF
TRBJ1-2 | NA | NA | TRBV6-6 | TGTGCCAGCAGCTTTGATAACTATGGCTACACCTTC | CASSFDNYGYTF
TRBJ2-5 | NA | TRBD1 | TRBV5-6 | TGTGCCAGCAGCTACCCTGGGACAGCAGAGACCCAGTACTTC | CASSYPGTAETQYF
TRBJ2-1 | few | NA | TRBV7-2 | TGTGCCAGCAGCCGGACTATCGCTCCGGAATCCGATGGACGGTTCTTC | CASSRTIAPESDGRFF
TRBJ2-4 | few | NA | TRBV12-5 | TGTGCTAGTGGCGCCGGTTGGTCCTTTGGGAACATTCAGTACTTC | CASGAGWSFGNIQYF
TRBJ2-3 | few | NA | TRBV5-1 | TGCGCCAGCAGCTTGATCGGCACAGATACGCAGTATTTT | CASSLIGTDTQYF
TRBJ2-2 | NA | TRBD1 | TRBV2 | TGTGCCAGCACCCTAGACAGGGGTGGCGCCGGGGAGCTGTTTTTT | CASTLDRGGAGELFF